Here is one T cell receptor (beta chain) with its context. What it binds is unknown. The data originate from a study of T cells in Graves' hyperthyroidism and ophthalmopathy. Hyperthyroidism was newly diagnosed in patients aged 18 to 65 (duration under 2 months). The diagnoses drew upon clinical symptoms, serum thyroxine and TRAb, thyroid ultrasound and orbital computed tomography. V was clipped by 6 bases and J by 0 bases, with 15 bases between them. CDR1 and CDR2 (germline): MNHEY, SVGEGT. This CDR3 comprises 16 residues. Study-level results: Clonotypes that were expanded in thyroid above 0.001 mostly appeared in blood too. The model foresaw ophthalmopathy a median around 6.8 months prior to onset.

The CDR3 regions of TCR beta were amplified from RNA transcripts. A set of HTBI primers served as the primers for a first-round RT-PCR of the TCR CDR3. In TCRdb, the multiplex PCR reads were re-called with MiXCR into one record per CDR3 protein. Among approximately 740,000 distinct CDR3 sequences listed, 14% were seen once. The TCR comes from a woman between 18 and 29 years old with Graves' hyperthyroidism. The V gene is TRBV6-2 or TRBV6-3, the J gene TRBJ2-1; no definite D call. Sequencing used blood. This CDR3 is CASSKSSPSSYNEQFF. In DNA form, the CDR3 reads TGTGCCAGCAGCAAGTCTTCGCCAAGCTCCTACAATGAGCAGTTCTTC.